One sample yielded the 13 T cell receptor beta chains listed below, sequenced in a study of T cell responses to AZD1222 COVID-19 vaccine (dated by TCRdb to the early 2020s). Explained via the paper, the time point label denotes: baseline before first vaccination. Libraries were made using the immunoSEQ multiplex PCR assay. Not all clones reach the TCRdb copy of this immuneACCESS table, which keeps in-frame sequences only. Checked studies attribute under half of the gap to unresolved V genes and leave the rest unexplained. This sample gives roughly 180,000 clones in total; around 92% of them show up just once. Of the sample, roughly 9.2% falls within the top ten clones. The sample in question was peripheral blood, obtained on day 0 of AZD1222 vaccination. These receptors were obtained from an adult in good health.

This clone was found a few times. The V call is TRBV28, the J call TRBJ2-7; 7 nucleotides match TRBD1. The CDR3 is 14 residues long. Germline assignment: CDR1 MDHEN and CDR2 SYDVKM. V shed 5 bases and J 2 bases; nucleotides not matched to a gene: 6. CDR3 nucleotides: TGTGCCAGCAGTGCGACAGGGATTGCCTACGAGCAGTACTTC. Translated: CASSATGIAYEQYF.

The V and J genes are TRBV7-2 and TRBJ2-3; a possible D gene is TRBD1 (6 bases). Trimming shortened V by 4 bases and J by 2 bases, and 16 bases separated the two germline ends. Germline-derived CDR1 and CDR2 are SGHTA and FQGNSA. This CDR3 has 16 amino acids. The CDR3 loop reads CASSSFVGAVTDTQYF. The CDR3 coding sequence is TGTGCCAGCAGCTCGTTTGTGGGGGCCGTCACAGATACGCAGTATTTT.

This clone appeared once. This chain connects TRBV7-2 to TRBJ1-2; perhaps TRBD1 as D (5 bases). The V end was cut by 5 bases, the J end by 2 bases, with 12 bases between. CDR3 length: 14 amino acids. Looked up from germline, CDR1 is SGHTA and CDR2 is FQGNSA. The CDR3 coding sequence is TGTGCCAGCAGCCTAAGGGGCGGAAACTATGGCTACACCTTC. Its protein product is CASSLRGGNYGYTF.

The chain joins TRBV9 to TRBJ1-1, with unresolved D. Per germline, CDR1 SGDLS and CDR2 YYNGEE. The CDR3 is 17 residues long. With 0 bases removed from V and 0 bases from J, the gap between germline ends came to 15 bases. The CDR3, as DNA: TGTGCCAGCAGCGTAGGATCGGCGACACCTATGAACACTGAAGCTTTCTTT. Protein product: CASSVGSATPMNTEAFF.

The chain recombines TRBV7-8 with TRBJ1-1, with D unresolved. Germline CDR1 and CDR2: SGHVS and FQNEAQ. The V end was cut by 5 bases, the J end by 3 bases, with 13 bases between. This CDR3 is built from 14 residues. For the CDR3, the DNA is TGTGCCAGCAGCCGGACGGGAACTCACACTGAAGCTTTCTTT. Encoded protein: CASSRTGTHTEAFF.

V usage is TRBV19 and J usage is TRBJ1-2; D is uncertain. Germline lookup yields CDR1 LNHDA and CDR2 SQIVND (reference sequence). Trimming left V 8 bases short and J 4 bases short, with 14 bases between. The CDR3 runs to 13 residues. The CDR3: CASGNAAVYGYTF. CDR3 DNA: TGTGCCAGTGGCAACGCGGCAGTCTATGGCTACACCTTC.

The chain uses TRBV29-1 and TRBJ1-2, with TRBD1 identical over 8 bases. V shed 3 bases, J shed 2 bases, and the junction held 2 bases outside the gene matches. Germline V gene data show CDR1 as SQVTM and CDR2 as ANQGSEA. The CDR3 sequence is 13 residues long. The CDR3 DNA sequence: TGCAGCGTTGACGACAGGGGCAACTATGGCTACACCTTC. Translating it yields CSVDDRGNYGYTF.

The J gene is TRBJ1-2, the V gene TRBV13; a possible D gene is TRBD1 (6 bases). V was trimmed by 5 bases and J by 4 bases, leaving 14 bases between them. This CDR3 spans 14 amino acids. CDR1 and CDR2 (germline): PRHDT, FYEKMQ (reference sequence). CDR3 region: CASSRRGQSYGYTF. In DNA form, the CDR3 reads TGTGCCAGCAGCAGGCGCGGACAGAGCTATGGCTACACCTTC.

This chain uses TRBV4-3 with TRBJ1-1; no clear D. The V gene lost 0 bases and the J gene lost 5 bases, with 16 bases spanning the gap. Germline assignment: CDR1 LGHNA and CDR2 YSLEER. This CDR3 contains 16 residues. CDR3 nucleotide sequence: TGCGCCAGCAGCCAAGAATCGACGGGTAGAGAAACTGAAGCTTTCTTT. This encodes CASSQESTGRETEAFF.

The rearrangement links TRBV7-9 to TRBJ1-2; D might be TRBD1 (6 bases). Germline CDR1 is SEHNR and CDR2 is FQNEAQ (reference sequence). V lost 1 base and J lost 5, with 14 bases in between. The CDR3 is made up of 15 amino acids. This chain's CDR3 is CASSLVGQKPYGYTF. The CDR3 region has the DNA TGTGCCAGCAGCTTAGTTGGACAGAAACCATATGGCTACACCTTC.

This rearrangement joins TRBV6-5 to TRBJ1-6; tentative D call: TRBD1 (5 bases). V lost 6 bases, J lost 6 bases, and 15 bases lay in between. In germline, CDR1 is MNHEY, CDR2 SVGAGI. This CDR3 has 15 amino acids. The DNA for the CDR3 is TGTGCCAGCAGCCGAGGGACGGCACTTAATTCACCCCTCCACTTT. This sequence encodes CASSRGTALNSPLHF.

V is TRBV6-5 and J is TRBJ1-4; 8 nucleotides match TRBD1. The CDR3 is 15 amino acids. Germline V gene data show CDR1 as MNHEY and CDR2 as SVGAGI. V was pared by 6 bases and J by 8 bases, with 11 bases of the junction left unmatched. CDR3 sequence reads: CASRDGQGSFEKLFF. In nucleotides, the CDR3 is TGTGCCAGCAGAGACGGACAGGGCTCGTTCGAAAAACTGTTTTTT.

The J gene is TRBJ2-7, the V gene TRBV2, with TRBD2 matching over 13 bases. Trimming removed 7 bases from V and 1 base from J; junction bases left unmatched: 7. Germline V CDR1 and CDR2: SNHLY, FYNNEI. This CDR3 has 16 residues. The CDR3 bases are TGTGCCAGCACCGGGACTAGCGGGAAGGGGTCCTACGAGCAGTACTTC. As protein: CASTGTSGKGSYEQYF.